The 24 T cell receptor beta chains reported below all come from one sample, sequenced in a study of CD8 T cells in Susac syndrome. The RNA input was roughly 0.5 to 1 ug, and it was reverse transcribed with random hexamers. TCRdb called the immunoSEQ multiplex PCR reads again in MiXCR, with one record for every CDR3 protein. The sample has roughly 200,000 distinct CDR3 sequences; 90% to 95% are singletons. Sequenced input: CD8+ T cells from PBMCs. All receptors come from a human donor with multiple sclerosis.

The rearrangement uses TRBV27 and TRBJ2-2, with 11 bases matching TRBD2. The CDR3 runs to 15 residues. V dropped 4 bases and J dropped 7; count of bases not matched to a gene: 5. Germline CDR1 is MNHEY and CDR2 is SMNVEV (reference sequence). CDR3 loop: CASSYLTSGIGELFF. CDR3 nucleotides: TGTGCCAGCAGTTACTTGACTAGCGGGATCGGGGAGCTGTTTTTT.

This chain joins TRBV9 and TRBJ2-7; the D call may be TRBD1 or TRBD2 (6 bases each). Germline assignment: CDR1 SGDLS and CDR2 YYNGEE. CDR3 length equals 17 residues. Trimming removed 0 bases from V and 3 bases from J, with 19 bases in between. The CDR3 DNA reads as TGTGCCAGCAGCGTAGGGGTCGAGGGGGGTTGGGACTACGAGCAGTACTTC. Amino acid sequence: CASSVGVEGGWDYEQYF.

The chain links TRBV9 to TRBJ2-7; a possible D gene is TRBD1 (6 bases). Germline-derived CDR1 and CDR2 are SGDLS and YYNGEE. The CDR3 sequence is 12 residues long. The V gene lost 5 bases and the J gene lost 6 bases, with 12 bases spanning the gap. CDR3 nucleotide sequence: TGTGCCAGCAGTACACAGGGAACCGAGCAGTACTTC. Protein: CASSTQGTEQYF.

The CDR3 nucleotides are TGTGCCACCAGCACGAGGGACAGAGACTACGAGCAGTACTTC. Its translation: CATSTRDRDYEQYF. V gene TRBV15 combines with J gene TRBJ2-7; 7 positions agree with TRBD1. The ends lost 4 bases at V and 3 bases at J; junction bases unmatched: 6. Germline V gene sequence: CDR1 LNHNV, CDR2 YYDKDF (reference sequence). The CDR3 runs to 14 residues. The variable domain in full, with the rest retrieved from reference TRBV15 and TRBJ2-7, is DAMVIQNPRYQVTQFGKPVTLSCSQTLNHNVMYWYQQKSSQAPKLLFHYYDKDFNNEADTPDNFQSRRPNTSFCFLDIRSPGLGDTAMYLCATSTRDRDYEQYFGPGTRLTVT.

In this sample, this clonotype turned up once. The chain recombines TRBV29-1 with TRBJ2-3; weak D call: TRBD1 (5 bases). Trimming pared 7 bases from V and 0 bases from J, leaving 23 bases between. The CDR3 loop spans 17 amino acids. Germline CDR1 and CDR2: SQVTM and ANQGSEA. CDR3 DNA: TGCAGCGCTGCAATAGTCCCAATCCAGGGTAGCACAGATACGCAGTATTTT. This gives the protein CSAAIVPIQGSTDTQYF.

The V call is TRBV7-9, the J call TRBJ2-1; D tentatively reads TRBD1 or TRBD2 (5 bases each). This CDR3 spans 15 amino acids. The V and J ends lost 1 base and 9 bases respectively, with 16 bases between them. From germline, CDR1 is SEHNR and CDR2 FQNEAQ (reference sequence). This chain's CDR3 is CASSLDRPSGGEQFF. The DNA of the CDR3 is TGTGCCAGCAGCTTAGATAGGCCCTCTGGGGGTGAGCAGTTCTTC.

The rearrangement joins TRBV27 to TRBJ1-1; D gene uncertain. Germline V CDR1 and CDR2: MNHEY, SMNVEV (reference sequence). Trimming took off 6 bases at V and 4 bases at J, with 12 bases between the two ends. The CDR3 runs 13 residues. The CDR3 is CASSVLAGTEAFF. The CDR3 nucleotides are TGTGCCAGCAGCGTTTTGGCAGGCACTGAAGCTTTCTTT.

This chain links TRBV28 with TRBJ2-7; D is ambiguous. V was clipped by 2 bases and J by 7 bases, with 12 bases between them. Germline V lookup: CDR1 MDHEN, CDR2 SYDVKM. This CDR3 contains 13 residues. The CDR3 nucleotides read TGTGCCAGCAGTTTAGTGGAGCTGCGGGAGCAGTACTTC. Translation: CASSLVELREQYF.

The gene calls are TRBV2 and TRBJ2-1; 12 nucleotides line up with TRBD2. Germline V gene data show CDR1 as SNHLY and CDR2 as FYNNEI. This CDR3 is 18 amino acids long. V dropped 4 bases and J dropped 3; count of bases not matched to a gene: 10. Written as DNA, the CDR3 is TGTGCCAGCAGTGGGACTAGCGGGGTCGTGGACGGCTACAATGAGCAGTTCTTC. It encodes CASSGTSGVVDGYNEQFF. Filled out from reference TRBV2 and TRBJ2-1, the complete variable domain reads EPEVTQTPSHQVTQMGQEVILRCVPISNHLYFYWYRQILGQKVEFLVSFYNNEISEKSEIFDDQFSVERPDGSNFTLKIRSTKLEDSAMYFCASSGTSGVVDGYNEQFFGPGTRLTVL.

This clonotype has a single count. The chain is built from TRBV28 and TRBJ2-7; D remains unclear. This CDR3 is built from 13 residues. Germline V gene sequence: CDR1 MDHEN, CDR2 SYDVKM. V was shortened by 5 bases and J by 6 bases, with 14 bases between the two germline ends. In DNA form, the CDR3 reads TGTGCCAGCAGTCCCGGGCCACCCCCCGAGCAGTACTTC. Its translation is CASSPGPPPEQYF. Full variable domain (rest looked up from reference TRBV28 and TRBJ2-7): DVKVTQSSRYLVKRTGEKVFLECVQDMDHENMFWYRQDPGLGLRLIYFSYDVKMKEKGDIPEGYSVSREKKERFSLILESASTNQTSMYLCASSPGPPPEQYFGPGTRLTVT.

This chain links TRBV9 with TRBJ2-1; 8 nucleotides agree with TRBD2. Germline trimming cut 3 bases from V and 7 bases from J; bases unmatched to any gene: 6. This CDR3 spans 14 amino acids. Germline V CDR1 and CDR2: SGDLS, YYNGEE. The DNA for the CDR3 is TGTGCCAGCAGCGCGTCGGGACTAGTGAATGAGCAGTTCTTC. Translating it yields CASSASGLVNEQFF.

This chain links TRBV23-1 with TRBJ2-3; 7 nucleotides align to TRBD2. TRBV23-1 qualifies as an ORF whose function is uncertain. With V trimmed by 0 bases and J by 0 bases, 0 bases remained unmatched. The CDR3 has 15 residues. The CDR3 region is CASSQSGGSTDTQYF. In DNA, the CDR3 is TGCGCCAGCAGTCAATCGGGGGGGAGCACAGATACGCAGTATTTT.

The chain has TRBV23-1 and TRBJ2-5; D gene uncertain. TRBV23-1 carries the ORF label, with uncertain function. Trimming shortened V by 4 bases and J by 2 bases, and 11 bases separated the two germline ends. This CDR3 has 14 residues. In DNA, the CDR3 is TGCGCCAGCAGTCCCCAGGAGTTTCAAGAGACCCAGTACTTC. Translating it yields CASSPQEFQETQYF.

The gene calls are TRBV27 and TRBJ2-3; 14 positions agree with TRBD2. The V gene end was trimmed by 6 bases and the J gene end by 4 bases; junction bases not matched to a gene: 6. This CDR3 is 16 amino acids long. Per the germline V gene, CDR1 is MNHEY and CDR2 is SMNVEV (reference sequence). CDR3 sequence reads: CASRSSTSGGADTQYF. The CDR3 DNA is TGTGCCAGCAGATCATCGACTAGCGGGGGGGCAGATACGCAGTATTTT.

The chain combines TRBV12-5 with TRBJ2-7, with 8 bases matching TRBD1. The CDR3 runs to 15 residues. The V and J ends lost 5 bases and 2 bases, in that order; junction bases with no gene match: 8. Germline-derived CDR1 and CDR2 are LGHNT and FRNRAP. CDR3 amino acids: CASGHRTGLTYEQYF. CDR3 in DNA: TGTGCTAGTGGTCACAGGACAGGGTTGACCTACGAGCAGTACTTC.

The J gene is TRBJ2-1, the V gene TRBV29-1, with D possibly TRBD2 on 5 matching bases. Germline-derived CDR1 and CDR2 are SQVTM and ANQGSEA. V gave up 8 bases and J gave up 12 bases, with 23 bases separating them. The CDR3 extends over 13 amino acids. The CDR3 bases are TGCAGCCTAGTGACCGGGCAAACGGCGGGGCAGTTCTTC. Encoded protein: CSLVTGQTAGQFF.

This rearrangement joins TRBV4-1 to TRBJ2-7, with 10 bases fitting TRBD2. V lost 0 bases to trimming and J lost 5 bases; unmatched junction nucleotides: 10. Looked up from germline, CDR1 is MGHRA and CDR2 is YSYEKL. CDR3 length equals 17 residues. For the CDR3, the DNA is TGCGCCAGCAGCCAAGACATGGCTAGCGGGAGTGGTAACGAGCAGTACTTC. Its protein product is CASSQDMASGSGNEQYF.

The chain links TRBV23-1 to TRBJ2-2, with TRBD1 matching 7 bases. TRBV23-1 is annotated as an ORF whose role is uncertain. V shed 1 base, J shed 7 bases, and the junction held 9 bases outside the gene matches. This CDR3 spans 16 amino acids. The CDR3, as DNA: TGCGCCAGCAGTCAATTCGAGGACAGGCGAAGCGGGGAGCTGTTTTTT. Its translation is CASSQFEDRRSGELFF.

The CDR3 region is CASQGAVIGTEAFF. As DNA, the CDR3 is TGTGCCAGCCAAGGAGCAGTCATAGGGACTGAAGCTTTCTTT. J is TRBJ1-1 and V is TRBV6-6, with no clear D. Per the germline V gene, CDR1 is MNHNY and CDR2 is SVGAGI (reference sequence). V gave up 8 bases and J gave up 5 bases, with 18 bases separating them. CDR3 length: 14 amino acids.

The gene calls are TRBV11-2 and TRBJ2-1; possibly TRBD1 for D (6 bases). Germline CDR1 SGHAT, CDR2 FQNNGV. The CDR3 consists of 17 residues. Trimming removed 0 bases at V and 5 bases at J, with 17 bases between. CDR3 in DNA: TGTGCCAGCAGCTTAGAATACCGGGACATACGAAACAATGAGCAGTTCTTC. Its protein is CASSLEYRDIRNNEQFF.

The sample holds one count of this clonotype. This chain joins TRBV3-1 and TRBJ2-3; 7 positions match TRBD2. V trimming: 2 bases; J trimming: 3 bases; junction bases outside the gene matches: 11. This CDR3 has 17 residues. Germline assignment: CDR1 LGHDT and CDR2 YNNKEL (reference sequence). CDR3 nucleotide sequence: TGTGCCAGCAGCCAATTGTGGGAGGGATCGGGTACAGATACGCAGTATTTT. It translates to CASSQLWEGSGTDTQYF.

The CDR3 sequence: CASSPLVGVLYEQYF. As DNA, the CDR3 is TGTGCCAGCAGTCCCCTCGTCGGAGTCCTCTACGAGCAGTACTTC. The rearrangement links TRBV27 to TRBJ2-7; D uncertain. The CDR3 is 15 residues long. Germline assignment: CDR1 MNHEY and CDR2 SMNVEV (reference sequence). V was shortened by 5 bases and J by 3 bases, with 17 bases between the two germline ends.

The V gene is TRBV27, the J gene TRBJ2-5; D may be TRBD2 (6 bases). The CDR3 contains 14 residues. Germline assignment: CDR1 MNHEY and CDR2 SMNVEV (reference sequence). V was pared by 5 bases and J by 7 bases, with 17 bases between. The CDR3 loop is CASSAVYGGVTQYF. The CDR3 DNA is TGTGCCAGCAGTGCCGTATATGGCGGGGTGACCCAGTACTTC.

The chain carries TRBV28 and TRBJ2-3; D is undetermined. V was pared by 6 bases and J by 2 bases, with 12 bases between. In germline, CDR1 is MDHEN, CDR2 SYDVKM. The CDR3 is 14 residues long. The CDR3 region has the DNA TGTGCCAGCAGGCTTCGACAACTCACAGATACGCAGTATTTT. Translation gives CASRLRQLTDTQYF.